This record looks at one T cell receptor (beta chain) sequence and its context. No antigen is known for it. Researchers ran the PCR with 60 Vbeta and 13 Jbeta primers. Method: immunoSEQ multiplex PCR; TCRdb's copy keeps in-frame clones and lacks some. The sample has approximately 220,000 clones; over 65% are singletons. This entry comes from a study of cytomegalovirus exposure and HLA in healthy donors. Study background: Sequencing of about 179 million T cells in an earlier analysis found under 120 million unique TCR beta sequences.

Unmatched junction bases numbered 13, after V lost 1 base and J lost 6 bases. The germline CDR1 and CDR2 sequences are SGHTA and FQGNSA. CDR3 size: 18 residues. Study results and limitations: The authors later found most CMV-associated TCR beta chains appeared HLA-restricted.

Sequenced sample: PBMCs. The clonotype comes from a man in his forties in good health and CMV-seronegative. The chain combines TRBV7-2 with TRBJ2-7; 12 bases align to TRBD2. The chain's CDR3 is CASSLGPVLAGGQSEQYF. In nucleotides, the CDR3 is TGTGCCAGCAGCTTAGGACCGGTGCTAGCGGGAGGGCAGAGCGAGCAGTACTTC.